These 13 T cell receptor beta chains were sequenced from one sample in a study of shared clonotypes between healthy human individuals. Some clones are missing from TCRdb's copy, which holds only in-frame ones; the method was immunoSEQ multiplex PCR. The table has about 520,000 clones, 78% seen once. The sequenced material came from PBMCs. Receptors originate from a woman in her 40s in good health. Some clones in this sample may be carry-over from other donors' samples.

This chain uses TRBV28 with TRBJ2-1; the match to TRBD2 covers 11 bases. Germline loops: CDR1 MDHEN, CDR2 SYDVKM. Trimming cost V 5 bases and J 2 bases; bases outside gene matches: 11. The CDR3 runs 18 residues. The CDR3 DNA sequence: TGTGCCAGCAGTCCTTCACGCTTAGCGGGAGGGACCTACAATGAGCAGTTCTTC. Its translation: CASSPSRLAGGTYNEQFF.

The chain carries TRBV5-5 and TRBJ2-2; D uncertain. The ends were cut back, 2 bases at V and 5 bases at J, with 13 bases in the middle. This CDR3 has 15 amino acids. CDR1 SGHKS and CDR2 YYEKEE come from the germline V gene (reference sequence). CDR3 sequence: CASSFMGEKTGELFF. The CDR3 bases are TGTGCCAGCAGCTTTATGGGTGAGAAGACCGGGGAGCTGTTTTTT.

This clone has a handful of counts. V usage is TRBV9 and J usage is TRBJ2-7, with D possibly being TRBD1 (7 bases). The CDR3 consists of 16 residues. Trimming pared 0 bases from V and 6 bases from J, leaving 19 bases between. CDR1 and CDR2 from the germline V gene are SGDLS and YYNGEE. The CDR3 DNA reads as TGTGCCAGCAGCGTAGGGGGCGGGACAGCAGACTCCGAGCAGTACTTC. As protein: CASSVGGGTADSEQYF.

V and J are TRBV5-4 and TRBJ1-3; weak D call: TRBD1 (5 bases). V lost 0 bases to trimming and J lost 1 base, with 14 bases between them. The CDR3 contains 17 residues. CDR1 and CDR2 (germline): SGHNT, YYREEE (reference sequence). The CDR3 coding sequence is TGTGCCAGCAGCTTGGATTTGTCAGGGAGGTCTGGAAACACCATATATTTT. This codes for CASSLDLSGRSGNTIYF. The full variable domain, completed using reference TRBV5-4 and TRBJ1-3, is ETGVTQSPTHLIKTRGQQVTLRCSSQSGHNTVSWYQQALGQGPQFIFQYYREEENGRGNFPPRFSGLQFPNYSSELNVNALELDDSALYLCASSLDLSGRSGNTIYFGEGSWLTVV.

The table lists this clone with a few counts. The gene calls are TRBV25-1 and TRBJ1-2, with TRBD1 identical over 7 bases. Germline loops: CDR1 MGHDK, CDR2 SYGVNS. This CDR3 contains 13 residues. V trimming: 6 bases; J trimming: 4 bases; junction bases outside the gene matches: 5. DNA for the CDR3: TGTGCCAGCAGGGCAGGGGGTCGCTATGGCTACACCTTC. It is translated as CASRAGGRYGYTF.

The chain combines TRBV28 with TRBJ2-3; 13 bases line up with TRBD2. The V and J ends lost 7 bases and 1 base, in that order; junction bases with no gene match: 2. Germline lookup yields CDR1 MDHEN and CDR2 SYDVKM. This CDR3 is built from 15 residues. The CDR3 DNA is TGTGCCAGCACGACTAGCGGGAGGCGCACAGATACGCAGTATTTT. It codes for CASTTSGRRTDTQYF. The complete variable domain, with remaining parts taken from reference TRBV28 and TRBJ2-3, reads DVKVTQSSRYLVKRTGEKVFLECVQDMDHENMFWYRQDPGLGLRLIYFSYDVKMKEKGDIPEGYSVSREKKERFSLILESASTNQTSMYLCASTTSGRRTDTQYFGPGTRLTVL.

This clone was observed a single time. The rearrangement links TRBV4-1 to TRBJ2-1; possibly TRBD1 or TRBD2 for D (5 bases each). Trimming left V 0 bases short and J 0 bases short, with 9 bases between. The CDR3 runs 16 residues. Germline values: CDR1 MGHRA, CDR2 YSYEKL. The CDR3 protein is CASSQDIGGSYNEQFF. The CDR3 coding sequence is TGCGCCAGCAGCCAAGATATTGGGGGCTCCTACAATGAGCAGTTCTTC.

V and J are TRBV15 and TRBJ1-3; D is possibly TRBD1 (5 bases). V gave up 0 bases and J gave up 1 base, with 13 bases separating them. The CDR3 sequence is 17 residues long. The germline V gene has CDR1 LNHNV and CDR2 YYDKDF (reference sequence). CDR3 region: CATSRDPPGGSGNTIYF. The CDR3 DNA reads TGTGCCACCAGCAGAGATCCGCCCGGGGGATCTGGAAACACCATATATTTT.

A word on this clone: This sample includes further DNA sequences coding for the same CDR3. V gene TRBV9 combines with J gene TRBJ1-3; 7 nucleotides align to TRBD1. CDR1 is SGDLS, CDR2 YYNGEE, per germline. The CDR3 has 15 residues. Germline trimming cut 2 bases from V and 4 bases from J; bases unmatched to any gene: 6. CDR3 sequence reads: CASSVEGARGNTIYF. The CDR3 DNA sequence: TGTGCCAGCAGCGTTGAGGGGGCGCGGGGAAACACCATATATTTT.

The chain employs TRBV5-6 and TRBJ1-2; D unresolved. The V gene's germline CDR1 is SGHDT and CDR2 YYEEEE. The CDR3 contains 11 residues. V was clipped by 2 bases and J by 7 bases, with 6 bases between them. The CDR3 sequence: CASSFGFGYTF. DNA of the CDR3: TGTGCCAGCAGCTTCGGGTTTGGCTACACCTTC.

This chain links TRBV18 with TRBJ2-7; the D gene is possibly TRBD2 (5 bases). Germline V CDR1 and CDR2: KGHSH, LQKENI. The CDR3 length is 14 residues. V lost 2 bases, J lost 6 bases, and 14 bases lay in between. CDR3 sequence (DNA): TGTGCCAGCTCACCAGGGCTAGCAAGTTCCGAGCAGTACTTC. Encoded protein: CASSPGLASSEQYF.

Points on this clone: A far larger clone is only one base removed, so a read error is likely. The CDR3 here is CASSLRQEAGNEQFF. The CDR3 region has the DNA TGTGCCAGCAGTCTTAGACAGGAGGCGGGCAATGAGCAGTTCTTC. This sequence joins TRBV27 and TRBJ2-1, with D maybe TRBD1 (6 bases). Trimming pared 5 bases from V and 6 bases from J, leaving 17 bases between. The V gene's germline CDR1 is MNHEY and CDR2 SMNVEV (reference sequence). The CDR3 covers 15 residues.

The J gene is TRBJ1-3, the V gene TRBV29-1; no reliable D call. This CDR3 contains 11 residues. Germline-derived CDR1 and CDR2 are SQVTM and ANQGSEA. Trimming took off 4 bases at V and 7 bases at J, with 8 bases between the two ends. The CDR3 DNA reads as TGCAGCGTTGCCAGAGGGAACACCATATATTTT. Encoded protein: CSVARGNTIYF.